What follows are 6 T cell receptor beta chains derived from one specimen sequenced in a study of CD8 T cells in ankylosing spondylitis. Each CDR3 protein is one row after TCRdb ran MiXCR on the 5' RACE reads. The sample holds roughly 150,000 distinct CDR3 sequences, roughly 31% seen once. Material for sequencing was synovial fluid, either unsorted or a sorted T cell fraction (not recorded which). These receptors came from a male donor with ankylosing spondylitis.

This clonotype has at least ten counts. The J gene is TRBJ2-1, the V gene TRBV5-1; 15 bases are shared with TRBD2. J was trimmed by 0 bases and V by 9 bases; bases with no gene match: 10. Germline CDR1 SGHRS, CDR2 YFSETQ. This CDR3 contains 18 residues. CDR3 region: CATRTGTSGGSSYNEQFF. The CDR3 DNA sequence: TGCGCCACCCGCACCGGGACTAGCGGGGGGAGCTCCTACAATGAGCAGTTCTTC.

This clonotype was seen once. The chain joins TRBV28 to TRBJ1-2; D is possibly TRBD1 (5 bases). Per the germline V gene, CDR1 is MDHEN and CDR2 is SYDVKM. This CDR3 is 15 amino acids long. V was shortened by 8 bases and J by 4 bases, with 20 bases between the two germline ends. CDR3: CASDQGLGFSYGYTF. The CDR3 nucleotides are TGTGCCAGCGACCAGGGATTGGGCTTTTCCTATGGCTACACCTTC.

The chain carries TRBV12-3 or TRBV12-4 and TRBJ2-2; D is undetermined. With 6 bases removed from V and 2 bases from J, the gap between germline ends came to 13 bases. This CDR3 comprises 15 residues. The CDR3 loop is CASSRLGDNTGELFF. CDR3 DNA: TGTGCCAGCAGCCGCCTTGGCGATAACACCGGGGAGCTGTTTTTT.

The chain links TRBV6-5 to TRBJ2-1; 10 positions match TRBD2. The V segment lost 4 bases and the J segment 5 bases; nucleotides outside the gene matches: 5. Germline V lookup: CDR1 MNHEY, CDR2 SVGAGI. CDR3 length equals 15 residues. The CDR3 region is CASSLAGGPNNEQFF. CDR3 in DNA: TGTGCCAGCAGTTTAGCGGGGGGCCCCAACAATGAGCAGTTCTTC.

This clonotype was seen more than once but under ten times. The J gene is TRBJ1-2, the V gene TRBV3-1; TRBD1 is a possible D gene (5 bases). The CDR3 runs 16 residues. Germline V gene lookup returns CDR1 LGHDT and CDR2 YNNKEL (reference sequence). The V end was cut by 0 bases, the J end by 6 bases, with 17 bases between. The CDR3 sequence: CASSQDRVTAGNGYTF. CDR3 coding DNA: TGTGCCAGCAGCCAAGACAGGGTAACGGCTGGGAATGGCTACACCTTC.

The chain has TRBV20-1 and TRBJ1-4, with 7 bases fitting TRBD1. After removal of 5 bases from V and 7 bases from J, the junction contained 10 bases not matched to a gene. The length of the CDR3 is 14 residues. The germline gives CDR1 DFQATT, CDR2 SNEGSKA (reference sequence). CDR3 residues: CSAPQGGASEKLFF. The CDR3 region has the DNA TGCAGTGCTCCGCAGGGGGGTGCAAGTGAAAAACTGTTTTTT.